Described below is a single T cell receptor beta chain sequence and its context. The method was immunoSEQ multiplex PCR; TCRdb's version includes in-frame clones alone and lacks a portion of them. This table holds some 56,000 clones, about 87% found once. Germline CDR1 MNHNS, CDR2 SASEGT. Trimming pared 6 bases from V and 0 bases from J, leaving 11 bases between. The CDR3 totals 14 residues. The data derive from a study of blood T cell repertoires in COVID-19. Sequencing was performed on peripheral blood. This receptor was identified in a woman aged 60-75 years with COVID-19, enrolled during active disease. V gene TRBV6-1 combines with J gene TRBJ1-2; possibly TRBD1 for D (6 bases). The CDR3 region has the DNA TGTGCCAGCAGCCTCGGACAGACTAACTATGGCTACACCTTC. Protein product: CASSLGQTNYGYTF.